This T cell receptor beta chain was observed in a study of post-analysis software for immune sequencing data. Across the whole study: Some patients lacked subtype; others had relapsing-remitting, secondary progressive or progressive-relapsing disease.

Comment on this clonotype: Its target is not known.

General study findings and limits: By F measure, strong co-clustering occurred among samples prepared in the same batch. Multiple sclerosis patients had significantly lower normalized Chao1 diversity than controls. TRBV5-6, TRBV5-1 and TRBV20-1 were among four or five TRBV segments more frequent in patients than controls.

The CDR3 runs 12 residues. In germline, CDR1 is DFQATT, CDR2 SNEGSKA (reference sequence). V gave up 5 bases and J gave up 3 bases; unmatched junction bases: 4. Carried by the TCR beta cDNA libraries were unique molecular identifiers. With about 0.95 to 10 million T cells as the source, 540,000 or so cDNA molecules resulted. TCRdb redid the calling of the PCR reads with MiXCR, one entry per CDR3 protein. The table has 650,000 to 900,000 distinct CDR3 sequences, around 46% seen once; the top ten hold approximately 4.4%. The receptor comes from a girl aged 5 to 17 with multiple sclerosis. This chain joins TRBV20-1 and TRBJ2-7; 7 bases align to TRBD2. The sample consisted of blood. The CDR3 DNA reads TGCAGTGCTCGGGGGGTCCACTACGAGCAGTACTTC. Protein product: CSARGVHYEQYF.